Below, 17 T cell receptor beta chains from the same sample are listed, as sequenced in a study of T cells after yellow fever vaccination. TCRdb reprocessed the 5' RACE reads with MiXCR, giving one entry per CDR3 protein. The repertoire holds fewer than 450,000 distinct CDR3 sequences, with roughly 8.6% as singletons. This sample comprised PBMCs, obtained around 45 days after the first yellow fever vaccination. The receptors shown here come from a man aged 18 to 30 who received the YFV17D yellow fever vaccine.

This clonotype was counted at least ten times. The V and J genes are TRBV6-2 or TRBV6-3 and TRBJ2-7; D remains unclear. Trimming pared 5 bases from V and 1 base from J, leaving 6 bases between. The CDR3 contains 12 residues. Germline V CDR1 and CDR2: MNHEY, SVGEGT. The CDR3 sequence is CASSQTSYEQYF. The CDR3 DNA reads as TGTGCCAGCAGTCAAACTTCCTACGAGCAGTACTTC.

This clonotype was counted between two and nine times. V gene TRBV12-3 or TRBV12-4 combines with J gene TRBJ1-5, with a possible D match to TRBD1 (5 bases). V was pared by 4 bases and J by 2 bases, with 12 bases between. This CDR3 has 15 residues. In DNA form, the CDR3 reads TGTGCCAGCAGTTCGTCGGGAGGGGGCAATCAGCCCCAGCATTTT. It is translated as CASSSSGGGNQPQHF.

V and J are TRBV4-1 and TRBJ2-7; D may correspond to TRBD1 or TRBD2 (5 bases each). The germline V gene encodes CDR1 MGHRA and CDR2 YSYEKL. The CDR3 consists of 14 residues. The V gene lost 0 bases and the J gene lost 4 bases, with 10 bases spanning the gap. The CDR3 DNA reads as TGCGCCAGCAGCCAAGAGAGAGGGGAGTACGAGCAGTACGTC. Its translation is CASSQERGEYEQYV.

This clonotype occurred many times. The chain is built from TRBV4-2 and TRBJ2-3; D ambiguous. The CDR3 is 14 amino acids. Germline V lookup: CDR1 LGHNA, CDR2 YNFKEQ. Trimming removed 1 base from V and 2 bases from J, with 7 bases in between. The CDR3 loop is CASSQVIHTDTQYF. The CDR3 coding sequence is TGTGCCAGCAGCCAAGTTATCCACACAGATACGCAGTATTTT.

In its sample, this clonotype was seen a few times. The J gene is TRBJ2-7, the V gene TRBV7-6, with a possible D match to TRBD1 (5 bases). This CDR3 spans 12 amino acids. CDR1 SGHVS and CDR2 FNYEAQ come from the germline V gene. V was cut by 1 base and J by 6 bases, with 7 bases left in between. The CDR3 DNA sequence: TGTGCCAGCAGCTTAGTTAGGGGCGAGCAGTACTTC. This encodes CASSLVRGEQYF.

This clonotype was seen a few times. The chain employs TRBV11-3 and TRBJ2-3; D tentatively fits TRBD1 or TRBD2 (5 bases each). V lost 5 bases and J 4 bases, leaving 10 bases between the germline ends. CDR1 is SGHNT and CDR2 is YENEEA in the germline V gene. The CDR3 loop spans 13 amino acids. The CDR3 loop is CASSPVGADTQYF. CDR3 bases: TGTGCCAGCAGCCCGGTGGGGGCAGATACGCAGTATTTT.

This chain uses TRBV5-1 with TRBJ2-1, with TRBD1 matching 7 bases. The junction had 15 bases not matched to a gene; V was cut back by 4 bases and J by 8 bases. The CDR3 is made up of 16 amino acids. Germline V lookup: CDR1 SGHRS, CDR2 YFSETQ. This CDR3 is CASSTQGVGGGDEQFF. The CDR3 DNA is TGCGCCAGCAGCACTCAGGGGGTCGGAGGTGGCGATGAGCAGTTCTTC.

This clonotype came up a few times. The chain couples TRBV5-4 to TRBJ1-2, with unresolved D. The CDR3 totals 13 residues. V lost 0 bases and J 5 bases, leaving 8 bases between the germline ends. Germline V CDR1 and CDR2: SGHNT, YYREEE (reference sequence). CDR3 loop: CASSLERSYGYTF. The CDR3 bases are TGTGCCAGCAGCTTGGAACGGTCATATGGCTACACCTTC.

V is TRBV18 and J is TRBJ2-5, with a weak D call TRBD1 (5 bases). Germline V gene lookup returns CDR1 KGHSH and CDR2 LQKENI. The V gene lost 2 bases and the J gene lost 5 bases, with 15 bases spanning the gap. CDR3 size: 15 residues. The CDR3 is CASSPLSQGMETQYF. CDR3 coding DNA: TGTGCCAGCTCACCATTAAGCCAGGGTATGGAGACCCAGTACTTC.

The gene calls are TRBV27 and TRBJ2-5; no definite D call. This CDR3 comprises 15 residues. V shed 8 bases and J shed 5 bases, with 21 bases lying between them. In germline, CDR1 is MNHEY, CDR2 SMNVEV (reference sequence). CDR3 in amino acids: CASPPFYGPTETQYF. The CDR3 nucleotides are TGTGCCAGCCCACCTTTTTACGGCCCGACGGAGACCCAGTACTTC.

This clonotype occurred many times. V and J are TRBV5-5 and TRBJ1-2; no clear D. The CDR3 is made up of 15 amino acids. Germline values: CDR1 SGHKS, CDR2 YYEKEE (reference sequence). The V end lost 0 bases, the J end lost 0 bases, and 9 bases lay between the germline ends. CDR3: CASSLAAASNYGYTF. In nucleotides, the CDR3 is TGTGCCAGCAGCTTGGCGGCGGCTTCTAACTATGGCTACACCTTC.

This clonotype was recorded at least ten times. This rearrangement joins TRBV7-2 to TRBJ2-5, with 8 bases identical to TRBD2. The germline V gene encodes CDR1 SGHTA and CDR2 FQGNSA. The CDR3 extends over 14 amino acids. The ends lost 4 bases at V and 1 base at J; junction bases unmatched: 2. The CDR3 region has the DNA TGTGCCAGCAGCTCAGGACTAGCCCAAGAGACCCAGTACTTC. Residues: CASSSGLAQETQYF.

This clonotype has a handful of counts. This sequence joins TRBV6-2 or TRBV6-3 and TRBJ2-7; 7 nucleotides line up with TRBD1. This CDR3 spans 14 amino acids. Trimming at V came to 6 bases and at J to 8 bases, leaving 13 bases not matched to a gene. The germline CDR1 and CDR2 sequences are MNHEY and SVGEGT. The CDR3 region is CASSPEDRSTQQYV. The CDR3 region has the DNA TGTGCCAGCAGCCCCGAGGACAGGTCCACACAGCAGTACGTC.

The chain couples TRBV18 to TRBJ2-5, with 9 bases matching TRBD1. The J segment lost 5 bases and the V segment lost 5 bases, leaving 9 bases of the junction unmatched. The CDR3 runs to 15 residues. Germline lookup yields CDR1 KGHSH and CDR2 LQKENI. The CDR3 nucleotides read TGTGCCAGCTCAACTTCGGACAGGGGTGGGGAGACCCAGTACTTC. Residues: CASSTSDRGGETQYF.

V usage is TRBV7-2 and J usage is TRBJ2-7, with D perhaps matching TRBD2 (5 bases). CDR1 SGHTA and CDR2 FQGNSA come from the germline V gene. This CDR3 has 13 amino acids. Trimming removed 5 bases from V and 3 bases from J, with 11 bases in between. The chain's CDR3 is CASSLGADYEQYV. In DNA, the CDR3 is TGTGCCAGCAGCCTCGGAGCGGACTACGAGCAGTACGTC.

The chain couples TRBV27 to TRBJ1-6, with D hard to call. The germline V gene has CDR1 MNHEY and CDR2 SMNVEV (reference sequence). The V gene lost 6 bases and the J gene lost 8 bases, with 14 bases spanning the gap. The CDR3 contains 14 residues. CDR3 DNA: TGTGCCAGCAGGGGTCTACACGCCGATTCACCCCTCCACTTT. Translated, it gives CASRGLHADSPLHF.

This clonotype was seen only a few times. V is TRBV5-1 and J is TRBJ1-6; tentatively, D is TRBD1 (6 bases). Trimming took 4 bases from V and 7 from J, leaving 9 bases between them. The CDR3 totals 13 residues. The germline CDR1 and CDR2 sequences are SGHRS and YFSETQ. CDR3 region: CASSVQGNSPLHF. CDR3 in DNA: TGCGCCAGCAGCGTGCAGGGGAATTCACCCCTCCACTTT.